Each of the 18 T cell receptor beta chains below was sequenced from the same sample in a study of post-analysis software for immune sequencing data. Whole-study results and caveats: Elevated frequency relative to controls characterized about 5 TRBV segments in patients, TRBV5-6, TRBV5-1 and TRBV20-1 among them.

These TCRs' antigens remain unknown. Prepared libraries of TCR beta cDNA carried unique molecular identifiers. TCRdb re-derived calls from the PCR reads in MiXCR, one entry per CDR3 protein. The table has 600,000 to 700,000 distinct CDR3 sequences, approximately 59% seen once. The specimen sequenced was blood. The receptors shown here come from a girl aged 2-10 years with multiple sclerosis.

This chain joins TRBV25-1 and TRBJ2-1; D is uncertain. The CDR3 consists of 16 residues. V dropped 2 bases and J dropped 4 bases, with 15 bases sitting between them. Germline V gene data show CDR1 as MGHDK and CDR2 as SYGVNS. The CDR3 DNA sequence: TGTGCCAGCAGTGAAAGGGTAGTGAGGTTGTACAATGAGCAGTTCTTC. As protein: CASSERVVRLYNEQFF. The variable domain in full, with the rest retrieved from reference TRBV25-1 and TRBJ2-1, is EADIYQTPRYLVIGTGKKITLECSQTMGHDKMYWYQQDPGMELHLIHYSYGVNSTEKGDLSSESTVSRIRTEHFPLTLESARPSHTSQYLCASSERVVRLYNEQFFGPGTRLTVL.

The rearrangement links TRBV10-3 to TRBJ2-5, with a tentative D call TRBD1 (5 bases). From germline, CDR1 is ENHRY and CDR2 SYGVKD. This CDR3 spans 13 amino acids. With 8 bases removed from V and 4 bases from J, the gap between germline ends came to 14 bases. The CDR3 sequence is CAIADSTGETQYF. For the CDR3, the DNA is TGTGCCATCGCAGACTCTACAGGAGAGACCCAGTACTTC.

The genes are TRBV10-3 and TRBJ2-7, with 11 bases lining up with TRBD2. The CDR3 sequence is 14 residues long. Germline V gene lookup returns CDR1 ENHRY and CDR2 SYGVKD. Losses at the gene ends were 6 bases for V and 4 bases for J; bases not matched to a gene: 5. The chain's CDR3 is CAISGTSGSYEQYF. CDR3 DNA: TGTGCCATCAGCGGGACTAGCGGTTCATACGAGCAGTACTTC.

CDR3 in DNA: TGTGCCAGCAGCTTATTCTCCGGGACAAATGCCTACGAGCAGTACTTC. This translates into CASSLFSGTNAYEQYF. The chain recombines TRBV7-2 with TRBJ2-7; D might be TRBD1 (6 bases). The CDR3 runs to 16 residues. CDR1 is SGHTA and CDR2 is FQGNSA in the germline V gene. V gave up 2 bases and J gave up 2 bases, with 16 bases separating them.

The chain carries TRBV12-3 or TRBV12-4 and TRBJ1-2; D is unclear. The CDR3 contains 13 residues. Trimming took 2 bases from V and 7 from J, leaving 11 bases between them. CDR3 sequence: CASSLWGAGGYTF. The DNA of the CDR3 is TGTGCCAGCAGTTTATGGGGAGCGGGTGGCTACACCTTC.

J is TRBJ2-1 and V is TRBV7-3, with 8 bases lining up with TRBD2. This CDR3 has 16 amino acids. Germline-derived CDR1 and CDR2 are SGHTA and FQGTGA. The V segment lost 1 base and the J segment 7 bases; nucleotides outside the gene matches: 9. The CDR3 sequence is CASSLNPGGPDNEQFF. The CDR3 coding sequence is TGTGCCAGCAGCTTAAATCCGGGAGGGCCCGATAATGAGCAGTTCTTC.

This clonotype appeared a few times. The chain links TRBV5-6 to TRBJ2-7; possibly TRBD2 for D (5 bases). This CDR3 has 14 residues. V gave up 0 bases and J gave up 2 bases, with 9 bases separating them. The V gene's germline CDR1 is SGHDT and CDR2 YYEEEE. The CDR3 DNA follows: TGTGCCAGCAGCTTGGGAGCGGCCGCCTACGAGCAGTACTTC. It encodes CASSLGAAAYEQYF.

The V call is TRBV2, the J call TRBJ1-6; D is ambiguous. V was shortened by 4 bases and J by 11 bases, with 6 bases between the two germline ends. This CDR3 comprises 11 residues. Germline V gives CDR1 SNHLY, CDR2 FYNNEI. This CDR3 reads CASSAPPPLHF. The CDR3 bases are TGTGCCAGCAGTGCCCCTCCACCCCTCCACTTT. Looking up the rest from reference TRBV2 and TRBJ1-6 gives the full variable domain: EPEVTQTPSHQVTQMGQEVILRCVPISNHLYFYWYRQILGQKVEFLVSFYNNEISEKSEIFDDQFSVERPDGSNFTLKIRSTKLEDSAMYFCASSAPPPLHFGNGTRLTVT.

The table lists this clonotype with a few counts. The chain links TRBV5-1 to TRBJ2-1; D might be TRBD2 (5 bases). V was pared by 1 base and J by 7 bases, with 15 bases between. This CDR3 is 15 amino acids long. Germline loops: CDR1 SGHRS, CDR2 YFSETQ. CDR3 DNA sequence: TGCGCCAGCAGCTTGAGCGGTATTGTTAGGAATGAGCAGTTCTTC. Its protein product is CASSLSGIVRNEQFF. Full variable domain (remainder filled in from reference TRBV5-1 and TRBJ2-1): KAGVTQTPRYLIKTRGQQVTLSCSPISGHRSVSWYQQTPGQGLQFLFEYFSETQRNKGNFPGRFSGRQFSNSRSEMNVSTLELGDSALYLCASSLSGIVRNEQFFGPGTRLTVL.

In the case of this clonotype: The junction differs from germline at one of its ends, possibly a read error. The chain combines TRBV3-1 with TRBJ1-3; D might be TRBD1 (5 bases). Germline CDR1 and CDR2: LGHDT and YNNKEL (reference sequence). The length of the CDR3 is 15 residues. The CDR3 DNA reads as TGTGCCAGCCGCCAGGGCAGGGCCTTTGGAAACACCATATATTTT. Protein: CASRQGRAFGNTIYF. The full variable domain, completed using reference TRBV3-1 and TRBJ1-3, is DTAVSQTPKYLVTQMGNDKSIKCEQNLGHDTMYWYKQDSKKFLKIMFSYNNKELIINETVPNRFSPKSPDKAHLNLHINSLELGDSAVYFCASRQGRAFGNTIYFGEGSWLTVV.

V is TRBV7-2 and J is TRBJ2-1; the match to TRBD1 covers 9 bases. The CDR3 is 18 residues long. Per the germline V gene, CDR1 is SGHTA and CDR2 is FQGNSA. With 1 base clipped from V and 8 bases from J, the junction kept 15 bases outside the gene matches. The CDR3 reads CASSLDPPGQGSLYEQFF. In DNA, the CDR3 is TGTGCCAGCAGCTTAGATCCCCCGGGACAGGGTAGCCTCTATGAGCAGTTCTTC.

The J gene is TRBJ2-5, the V gene TRBV20-1; D call uncertain. V was trimmed by 6 bases and J by 3 bases, leaving 8 bases between them. The CDR3 runs to 11 residues. Germline lookup yields CDR1 DFQATT and CDR2 SNEGSKA (reference sequence). The CDR3: CSASSKETQYF. DNA for the CDR3: TGCAGTGCCTCATCTAAAGAGACCCAGTACTTC.

The V gene is TRBV4-1, the J gene TRBJ2-1, with D tentatively TRBD2 (6 bases). The CDR3 is 16 amino acids. With 5 bases removed from V and 2 bases from J, the gap between germline ends came to 16 bases. Germline V gene lookup returns CDR1 MGHRA and CDR2 YSYEKL. Here the CDR3 reads CASSSGNGGPYNEQFF. DNA for the CDR3: TGCGCCAGCAGCAGTGGAAACGGGGGACCCTACAATGAGCAGTTCTTC.

This chain links TRBV10-3 with TRBJ2-3; D is unresolved. Trimming removed 7 bases at V and 2 bases at J, with 19 bases between. Germline lookup yields CDR1 ENHRY and CDR2 SYGVKD. This CDR3 is built from 16 residues. DNA of the CDR3: TGTGCCATCACGGCCGGAGCTTCCGGCCCCACAGATACGCAGTATTTT. This gives the protein CAITAGASGPTDTQYF.

The chain recombines TRBV30 with TRBJ1-2; D is possibly TRBD1 (5 bases). V dropped 5 bases and J dropped 8 bases, with 15 bases sitting between them. Germline CDR1 is GTSNPN and CDR2 is SVGIG (reference sequence). The CDR3 is 12 residues long. CDR3 residues: CAWGQGAGGYTF. For the CDR3, the DNA is TGTGCCTGGGGCCAGGGTGCGGGAGGCTACACCTTC.

V usage is TRBV5-1 and J usage is TRBJ2-7; tentatively, D is TRBD1 (6 bases). The length of the CDR3 is 15 residues. V was pared by 0 bases and J by 2 bases, with 12 bases between. Germline assignment: CDR1 SGHRS and CDR2 YFSETQ. This CDR3 is CASSLGSDSPYEQYF. The CDR3 DNA sequence: TGCGCCAGCAGCTTGGGTTCGGACAGTCCCTACGAGCAGTACTTC.

This clonotype appeared a few times. The V gene is TRBV12-3 or TRBV12-4, the J gene TRBJ2-1; 7 bases are shared with TRBD2. CDR3 size: 14 residues. V lost 6 bases and J lost 9; bases outside the gene matches: 11. The CDR3 DNA reads as TGTGCCAGCAGGTGGGAGGGAGGCGGCACTGAGCAGTTCTTC. Its protein product is CASRWEGGGTEQFF.

The chain links TRBV20-1 to TRBJ2-7; TRBD2 matches at 14 bases. The CDR3 is 17 residues long. V trimming: 2 bases; J trimming: 5 bases; junction bases outside the gene matches: 11. Germline V gives CDR1 DFQATT, CDR2 SNEGSKA (reference sequence). The CDR3 DNA sequence: TGCAGTGCTAGACCAATGGGACTAGCGGGAGTCAGGGACGAGCAGTACTTC. It encodes CSARPMGLAGVRDEQYF.